Listed here are 7 T cell receptor beta chains from one sample, sequenced in a study of blood T cells in healthy people across ages. A second roughly 6 to 12 cycle PCR used barcoded and J-beta primers. TCRdb re-called the 5' RACE reads through MiXCR, storing one row per CDR3 protein. The table has approximately 900,000 distinct CDR3 sequences, about 48% seen once. The specimen sequenced was blood. The source is a man under 40 in good health.

V gene TRBV4-2 combines with J gene TRBJ2-1; 10 nucleotides line up with TRBD2. Germline V lookup: CDR1 LGHNA, CDR2 YNFKEQ. The CDR3 spans 17 residues. J gave up 8 bases and V 1 base, and 11 bases lay outside the gene matches. The CDR3 reads CASSQGRSGGETDEQFF. The CDR3 nucleotides are TGTGCCAGCAGCCAAGGGAGAAGCGGGGGGGAGACTGATGAGCAGTTCTTC.

The V and J genes are TRBV18 and TRBJ2-7; no clear D. The CDR3 contains 12 residues. The germline V gene has CDR1 KGHSH and CDR2 LQKENI. Trimming stripped 0 bases from V and 12 bases from J, with 12 bases between. The CDR3 spells CASSPPQETRYF. CDR3 DNA: TGTGCCAGCTCACCACCCCAAGAGACCCGGTACTTC. Looking up the rest from reference TRBV18 and TRBJ2-7 gives the full variable domain: NAGVMQNPRHLVRRRGQEARLRCSPMKGHSHVYWYRQLPEEGLKFMVYLQKENIIDESGMPKERFSAEFPKEGPSILRIQQVVRGDSAAYFCASSPPQETRYFGPGTRLTVT.

This clonotype was recorded many times. The V call is TRBV20-1, the J call TRBJ2-3; D is possibly TRBD1 (5 bases). Trimming took 6 bases from V and 0 from J, leaving 16 bases between them. This CDR3 is built from 15 residues. Germline loops: CDR1 DFQATT, CDR2 SNEGSKA (reference sequence). CDR3 DNA sequence: TGCAGTGCCCAAGGACACAACCCGAGCACAGATACGCAGTATTTT. It is translated as CSAQGHNPSTDTQYF.

Ten or more counts support this clonotype. In DNA form, the CDR3 reads TGCGCCAGCAGCCAAGAGTCAGGGTCGGTGGAGACCCAGTACTTC. Amino acid sequence: CASSQESGSVETQYF. The chain employs TRBV4-1 and TRBJ2-5; TRBD1 might be the D (5 bases). Germline CDR1 and CDR2: MGHRA and YSYEKL. The CDR3 consists of 15 residues. The V end lost 0 bases, the J end lost 5 bases, and 13 bases lay between the germline ends.

With respect to this clonotype: It may be a read error: a sequence one base away is much more abundant. The genes are TRBV6-5 and TRBJ2-7; unclear D gene. CDR1 is MNHEY and CDR2 is SVGAGI in the germline V gene. This CDR3 has 16 amino acids. The V and J ends lost 5 bases and 7 bases respectively, with 24 bases between them. The CDR3 DNA reads as TGTGCCAGCAGTCTACTGCTTGCCGTACCCTGGTTGGAGCAGTACTTC. As protein: CASSLLLAVPWLEQYF.

The genes are TRBV27 and TRBJ2-5; D is perhaps TRBD1 (8 bases). Near its end, the DNA agrees better with TRBJ2-7, so the J call may be wrong. This CDR3 comprises 21 residues. CDR1 MNHEY and CDR2 SMNVEV come from the germline V gene (reference sequence). The CDR3 reads CASRRYFRTRTGGGWSYEQYF. CDR3 nucleotide sequence: TGTGCCAGCAGAAGATATTTTAGGACCCGAACAGGGGGAGGGTGGTCCTACGAGCAGTACTTC.

This clonotype was found a few times. The rearrangement joins TRBV25-1 to TRBJ2-1; D ambiguous. Germline V gene data show CDR1 as MGHDK and CDR2 as SYGVNS. V lost 4 bases and J lost 6, with 13 bases in between. The length of the CDR3 is 14 residues. CDR3 sequence: CASSAAGSINEQFF. The CDR3 DNA is TGTGCCAGCAGTGCGGCAGGTTCCATCAATGAGCAGTTCTTC.